This is a list of T cell receptor beta chains from one sample in a study of regulatory T cells in long-lasting Graves disease. TCRdb re-derived calls from the multiplex PCR reads in MiXCR, one entry per CDR3 protein. The sample yields about 530,000 distinct CDR3 sequences, 15% to 20% seen once. The sample also formed part of further work on T cells in Graves' hyperthyroidism and ophthalmopathy.

The sample was peripheral blood mononuclear cells (PBMCs), taken at new diagnosis, from a patient treated with antithyroid drugs. The receptors shown here come from a middle-aged woman with Graves disease. CDR3s include the opening cysteine and the closing phenylalanine or tryptophan. A D gene is named only where the DNA matches it firmly. Clone size is shown for a subset of rows, as once, few, many or a class of expanded clone.

cdr3_nt cdr3_aa cdr3_length clone_size j_call v_call d_call
TGTGCCTGGAGTGTGATGGACACTGAAGCTTTCTTT CAWSVMDTEAFF 12 many TRBJ1-1 TRBV30 -
TGTGCCAGCAGGGGGACAGGGCAAACCGGGGAGCTGTTTTTT CASRGTGQTGELFF 14 many TRBJ2-2 TRBV2 TRBD1
TGTGCCAGCAATCCCTTCCGGGACAGGGGGGACTATGGCTACACCTTC CASNPFRDRGDYGYTF 16 many TRBJ1-2 TRBV6-1 TRBD1
TGTGCCAGCAAGGGCCAGTCGGCAGGGGGCTCGCGGGAGACCCAGTACTTC CASKGQSAGGSRETQYF 17 few TRBJ2-5 TRBV28 TRBD1
TGCGCCAGCAGCTCGGGAACCCGACAGGCACACACCGGGGAGCTGTTTTTT CASSSGTRQAHTGELFF 17 few TRBJ2-2 TRBV5-1 -
TGTGCCAGTAGTATATCCAGACAGGGGAGCTACGAGCAGTACTTC CASSISRQGSYEQYF 15 - TRBJ2-7 TRBV19 TRBD1
TGCAGTGCCCCCTCCGGGACAGGGGTAGGCAATGAGCAGTTCTTC CSAPSGTGVGNEQFF 15 many TRBJ2-1 TRBV20-1 TRBD1
TGTGCCAGTAGTCCCCATGCTGGGGGAATTGCCAAAAACATTCAGTACTTC CASSPHAGGIAKNIQYF 17 few TRBJ2-4 TRBV19 -
TGTGCCAGCAGCTTAAAGGGGAGGGACACTGAAGCTTTCTTT CASSLKGRDTEAFF 14 - TRBJ1-1 TRBV7-3 -
TGTGCCAGCAGTGAGGAGGGGGCCCCCGGGCCCCAGCATTTT CASSEEGAPGPQHF 14 few TRBJ1-5 TRBV2 TRBD1
TGCAGCGTTGAACTGGTCCCGGGGGCGGAGAACACTGAAGCTTTCTTT CSVELVPGAENTEAFF 16 many TRBJ1-1 TRBV29-1 -
TGTGCCAGCTCACCGTCTGGGGATAACTATGGCTACACCTTC CASSPSGDNYGYTF 14 few TRBJ1-2 TRBV18 -
TGTGCCAGCAGCAATCAGGGTCATGGCTACACCTTC CASSNQGHGYTF 12 many TRBJ1-2 TRBV13 -
TGTGCCAGCAGCCTTAGACAGAGCACGACTAACTATGGCTACACCTTC CASSLRQSTTNYGYTF 16 many TRBJ1-2 TRBV7-9 -
TGTGCCAGCAGGGGACAGGCTTTAAGGTGGTCCTACAATGAGCAGTTCTTC CASRGQALRWSYNEQFF 17 few TRBJ2-1 TRBV12-3/TRBV12-4 TRBD1
TGTGCCAGCAGCACCCGAGGGGAACGAGCTAACTATGGCTACACCTTC CASSTRGERANYGYTF 16 many TRBJ1-2 TRBV3-1 -
TGTGCCTGGAGAGGGGGACATCCTTTCTTGTCGTCTAATGAAAAACTGTTTTTT CAWRGGHPFLSSNEKLFF 18 - TRBJ1-4 TRBV30 -
TGTGCCAGCATTCAGGACCTGGGACGGGGAGGCTACACCTTC CASIQDLGRGGYTF 14 many TRBJ1-2 TRBV28 -
TGTGCCAGCAGCTTAGGGTCACAGGGGGGCACTGAAGCTTTCTTT CASSLGSQGGTEAFF 15 many TRBJ1-1 TRBV13 TRBD1
TGTGCCAGCAGCTTTGAGCTCCAAGAGACCCAGTACTTC CASSFELQETQYF 13 many TRBJ2-5 TRBV11-2 -
TGTGCCAGCAGTGAACGGGACAGGGGCTCCTACGAGCAGTACTTC CASSERDRGSYEQYF 15 many TRBJ2-7 TRBV2 TRBD1
TGTGCCAGCAGTACGAAGCCGGGACAGCAAGAGACCCAGTACTTC CASSTKPGQQETQYF 15 - TRBJ2-5 TRBV6-2/TRBV6-3 TRBD1
TGTGCCAGCAGCGGACCCACGGGCCCTGGAAACACCATATATTTT CASSGPTGPGNTIYF 15 many TRBJ1-3 TRBV2 -
TGTGCCAGCAGTTGGACGGAGAGCACTGAAGCTTTCTTT CASSWTESTEAFF 13 - TRBJ1-1 TRBV12-3/TRBV12-4 -
TGTGCCAGCAGCTTAGTCGGAGGCTCGGGCACTGAAGCTTTCTTT CASSLVGGSGTEAFF 15 - TRBJ1-1 TRBV7-9 -
TGTGCCAGCAGTGGGGGACAGACCCGGTACGGCTACACCTTC CASSGGQTRYGYTF 14 - TRBJ1-2 TRBV6-2/TRBV6-3 TRBD1
TGCGCCAGCAGCCCAGGACAGGGGGCAGACTATGGCTACACCTTC CASSPGQGADYGYTF 15 many TRBJ1-2 TRBV4-1 TRBD1
TGCAGTGCTGGGCGGGGCGGGGGGTCTAACAATGAGCAGTTCTTC CSAGRGGGSNNEQFF 15 - TRBJ2-1 TRBV20-1 TRBD2
TGTGCCAGCTCACCAACTAGCGGGGGGGCCAGGAATGAGCAGTTCTTC CASSPTSGGARNEQFF 16 many TRBJ2-1 TRBV18 TRBD2
TGTGCCAGCAGCCTACCGCCGGGACAGGGGCAAGAGACCCAGTACTTC CASSLPPGQGQETQYF 16 - TRBJ2-5 TRBV11-1 TRBD1
TGTGCCTCCCGGCGGGGGTCGAATTCACCCCTCCACTTT CASRRGSNSPLHF 13 - TRBJ1-6 TRBV6-1 -
TGTGCCAGCAGCTGGGGATCGACAGGGGGCTTTAGTTCCGGTGAGCAGTTCTTC CASSWGSTGGFSSGEQFF 18 - TRBJ2-1 TRBV13 TRBD1
TGCGCCAGCAGCCAAGGGGTTAGCGGGGGTTCCTACAATGAGCAGTTCTTC CASSQGVSGGSYNEQFF 17 - TRBJ2-1 TRBV4-1 TRBD2
TGTGCCAGCAGTTTTGGGGGTGGCTACACCTTC CASSFGGGYTF 11 many TRBJ1-2 TRBV12-3/TRBV12-4 -
TGTGCCAGCAGCCCCGGGACAGGGGCAGCCGAGCAGTACTTC CASSPGTGAAEQYF 14 many TRBJ2-7 TRBV11-2 TRBD1
TGTGCCAGCAGTTACTCGATGGGGGGGGTCGCGCCGGATACGCAGTATTTT CASSYSMGGVAPDTQYF 17 - TRBJ2-3 TRBV6-5 TRBD2
TGTGCCAGCAGCCGGACTAGCGGGGCAGCGAGGGGGGAGCTGTTTTTT CASSRTSGAARGELFF 16 - TRBJ2-2 TRBV7-2 TRBD2
TGTGCCAGCAGTGCTTACGGGAGCACAGATACGCAGTATTTT CASSAYGSTDTQYF 14 many TRBJ2-3 TRBV6-2/TRBV6-3 -
TGTGATTCCCAGACGGCGATTAACACTGAAGCTTTCTTT CDSQTAINTEAFF 13 many TRBJ1-1 TRBV2 -
TGTGCCATCAGTCCACAGCAGGACGAGCAGTACTTC CAISPQQDEQYF 12 - TRBJ2-7 TRBV10-3 -
TGTGCCAGCAGCCAAGAGACGGGGGGGGCAAATGAGCAGTTCTTC CASSQETGGANEQFF 15 many TRBJ2-1 TRBV3-1 TRBD2
TGCAGTGCTAGGGAGGGACGCACTGAAGCTTTCTTT CSAREGRTEAFF 12 many TRBJ1-1 TRBV20-1 -
TGTGCCAGCAGCTCAGCGGGGGGAAACACAGATACGCAGTATTTT CASSSAGGNTDTQYF 15 many TRBJ2-3 TRBV7-3 TRBD2
TGTGCCAGCAGCCAAGATTTCGTGTCGCGGGAAGCTTTCTTT CASSQDFVSREAFF 14 many TRBJ1-1 TRBV3-1 -
TGTGCCAGCAGCCAAGATTCACAGCTGAACACTGAAGCTTTCTTT CASSQDSQLNTEAFF 15 few TRBJ1-1 TRBV14 -
TGTGCCAGCAGTTTAAGGCAGGGGGTGAGTCAGCCCCAGCATTTT CASSLRQGVSQPQHF 15 many TRBJ1-5 TRBV12-3/TRBV12-4 TRBD1
TGTGCCAGCAGCTCGAGAGGGGGCAGGAGGAATGAGCAGTTCTTC CASSSRGGRRNEQFF 15 many TRBJ2-1 TRBV7-8 TRBD1
TGTGCCAGCAGCCAAGATCTTAAAGGGTATGGCAATCAGCCCCAGCATTTT CASSQDLKGYGNQPQHF 17 few TRBJ1-5 TRBV3-1 -
TGTGCCAGCAGCCCATTCCCGGGACTAGCGGGGGGAGACCAGTACTTC CASSPFPGLAGGDQYF 16 many TRBJ2-7 TRBV3-1 TRBD2
TGTGCCAGCGCCCTGGGGGGGTCAGCAATAACTGAAGCTTTCTTT CASALGGSAITEAFF 15 - TRBJ1-1 TRBV6-1 -
TGTGCCATAGAAGGGGGGGGGTATCTAGACACTGAAGCTTTCTTT CAIEGGGYLDTEAFF 15 - TRBJ1-1 TRBV6-1 -
TGTGCCACCAGTGATACCCGGGACAGCGAGCAGTTCTTC CATSDTRDSEQFF 13 many TRBJ2-1 TRBV24-1 TRBD1
TGTGCCAGCAGTTACGGGACAGGAGTATACAATGAGCAGTTCTTC CASSYGTGVYNEQFF 15 many TRBJ2-1 TRBV6-2/TRBV6-3 TRBD1
TGTGCCAGCGGGGGACTAGCGGAGGGTACAGATACGCAGTATTTT CASGGLAEGTDTQYF 15 - TRBJ2-3 TRBV9 TRBD2
TGTGCCATCCAGGGACCGGGCTATGGCTACACCTTC CAIQGPGYGYTF 12 many TRBJ1-2 TRBV28 -
TGTGCCAGCAGTAGACAGGGCCAGAACACTGAAGCTTTCTTT CASSRQGQNTEAFF 14 many TRBJ1-1 TRBV6-1 TRBD1
TGTGCCAGCAGTTACTCGAGCGGGCTATACACCGGGGAGCTGTTTTTT CASSYSSGLYTGELFF 16 few TRBJ2-2 TRBV6-2/TRBV6-3 -
TGTGCCATCAGCCAAAGTCGGAAGGTGAACTATGGCTACACCTTC CAISQSRKVNYGYTF 15 - TRBJ1-2 TRBV3-1 -
TGTGCCAGCAGCTCCCGGGGCGGGGCGGGGGGTAGCACAGATACGCAGTATTTT CASSSRGGAGGSTDTQYF 18 many TRBJ2-3 TRBV11-2 TRBD2
TGTGCCAGCAGTCCTCCGACGGTTCCTAAGAGCTACACCTTC CASSPPTVPKSYTF 14 - TRBJ1-2 TRBV12-3/TRBV12-4 -